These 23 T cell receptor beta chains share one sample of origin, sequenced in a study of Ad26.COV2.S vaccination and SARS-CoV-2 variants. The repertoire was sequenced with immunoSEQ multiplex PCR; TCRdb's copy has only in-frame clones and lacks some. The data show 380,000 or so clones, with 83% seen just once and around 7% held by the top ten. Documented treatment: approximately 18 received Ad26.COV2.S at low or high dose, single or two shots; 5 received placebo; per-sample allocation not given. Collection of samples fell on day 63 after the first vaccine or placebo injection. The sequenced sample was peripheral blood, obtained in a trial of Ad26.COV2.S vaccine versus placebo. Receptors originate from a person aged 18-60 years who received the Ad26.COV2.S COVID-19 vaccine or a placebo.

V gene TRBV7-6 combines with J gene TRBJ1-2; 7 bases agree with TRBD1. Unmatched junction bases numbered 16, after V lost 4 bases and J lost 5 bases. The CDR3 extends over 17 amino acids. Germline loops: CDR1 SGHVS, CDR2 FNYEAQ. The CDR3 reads CASSSLRSTGLHYGYTF. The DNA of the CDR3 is TGTGCCAGCAGCTCCCTTAGATCGACAGGGCTCCATTATGGCTACACCTTC.

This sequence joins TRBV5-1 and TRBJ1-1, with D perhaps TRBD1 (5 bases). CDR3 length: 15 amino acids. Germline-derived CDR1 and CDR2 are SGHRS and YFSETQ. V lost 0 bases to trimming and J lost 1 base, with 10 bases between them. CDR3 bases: TGCGCCAGCAGCTTGGCCAACAGGCAGAACACTGAAGCTTTCTTT. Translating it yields CASSLANRQNTEAFF.

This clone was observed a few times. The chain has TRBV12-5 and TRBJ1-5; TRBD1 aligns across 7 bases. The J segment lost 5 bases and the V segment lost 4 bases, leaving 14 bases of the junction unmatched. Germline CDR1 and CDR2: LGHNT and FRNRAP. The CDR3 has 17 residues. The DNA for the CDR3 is TGTGCTAGTGGTTCCTATTTACCCAGGGGGTATTATCAGCCCCAGCATTTT. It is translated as CASGSYLPRGYYQPQHF.

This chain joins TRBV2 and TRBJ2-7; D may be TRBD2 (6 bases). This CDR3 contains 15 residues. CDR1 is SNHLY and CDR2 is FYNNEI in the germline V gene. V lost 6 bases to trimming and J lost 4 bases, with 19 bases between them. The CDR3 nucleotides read TGTGCCAGCAGAGGCGGGATCCTGGGCCCTTACGAGCAGTACTTC. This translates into CASRGGILGPYEQYF.

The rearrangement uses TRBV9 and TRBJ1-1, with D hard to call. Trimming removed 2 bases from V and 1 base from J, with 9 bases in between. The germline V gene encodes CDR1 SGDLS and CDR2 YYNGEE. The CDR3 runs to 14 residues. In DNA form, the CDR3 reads TGTGCCAGCAGCGTCGACACAGAGAACACTGAAGCTTTCTTT. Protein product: CASSVDTENTEAFF.

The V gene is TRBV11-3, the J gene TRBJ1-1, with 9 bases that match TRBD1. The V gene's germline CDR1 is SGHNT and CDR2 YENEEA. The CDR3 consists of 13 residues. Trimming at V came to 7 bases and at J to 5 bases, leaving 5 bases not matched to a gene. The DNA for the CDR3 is TGTGCCAGCAACAGGGGGCGTGGGACTGAAGCTTTCTTT. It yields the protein CASNRGRGTEAFF.

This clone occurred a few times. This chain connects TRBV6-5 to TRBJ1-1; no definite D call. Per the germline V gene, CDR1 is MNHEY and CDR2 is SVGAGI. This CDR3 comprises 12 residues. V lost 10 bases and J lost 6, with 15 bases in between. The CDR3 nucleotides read TGTGCCACCCATGTCGCTAACTCTGAAGCTTTCTTT. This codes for CATHVANSEAFF.

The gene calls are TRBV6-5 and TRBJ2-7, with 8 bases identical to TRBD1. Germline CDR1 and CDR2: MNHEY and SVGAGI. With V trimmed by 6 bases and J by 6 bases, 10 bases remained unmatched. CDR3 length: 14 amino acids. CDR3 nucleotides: TGTGCCAGCAGAACCGGGACAGGAATTAGCGAGCAGTACTTC. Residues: CASRTGTGISEQYF.

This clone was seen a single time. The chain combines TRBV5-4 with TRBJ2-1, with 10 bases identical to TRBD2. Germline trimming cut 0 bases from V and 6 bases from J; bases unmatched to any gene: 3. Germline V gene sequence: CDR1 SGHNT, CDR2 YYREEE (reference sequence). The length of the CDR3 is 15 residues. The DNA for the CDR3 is TGTGCCAGCAGCTTGGTTCTAGCGGGAGCCAATGAGCAGTTCTTC. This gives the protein CASSLVLAGANEQFF.

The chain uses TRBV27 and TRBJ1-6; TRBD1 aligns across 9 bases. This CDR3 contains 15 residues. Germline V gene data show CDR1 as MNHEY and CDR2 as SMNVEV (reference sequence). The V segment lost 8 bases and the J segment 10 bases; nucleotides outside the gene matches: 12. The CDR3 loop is CASGKQGAVKSPLHF. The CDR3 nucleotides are TGTGCCAGCGGCAAACAGGGGGCTGTGAAGTCACCCCTCCACTTT.

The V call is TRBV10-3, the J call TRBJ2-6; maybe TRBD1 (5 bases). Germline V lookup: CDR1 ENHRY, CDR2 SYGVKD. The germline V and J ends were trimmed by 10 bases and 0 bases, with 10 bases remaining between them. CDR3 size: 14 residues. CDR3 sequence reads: CATADSSGANVLTF. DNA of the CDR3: TGTGCCACCGCTGACAGCTCTGGGGCCAACGTCCTGACTTTC.

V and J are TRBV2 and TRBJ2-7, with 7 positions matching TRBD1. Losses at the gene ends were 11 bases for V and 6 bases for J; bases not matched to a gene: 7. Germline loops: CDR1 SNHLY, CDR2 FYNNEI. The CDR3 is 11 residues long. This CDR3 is CAGRTGLEQYF. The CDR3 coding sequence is TGTGCCGGTAGGACAGGTCTCGAGCAGTACTTC. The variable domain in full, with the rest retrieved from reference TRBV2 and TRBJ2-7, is EPEVTQTPSHQVTQMGQEVILRCVPISNHLYFYWYRQILGQKVEFLVSFYNNEISEKSEIFDDQFSVERPDGSNFTLKIRSTKLEDSAMYFCAGRTGLEQYFGPGTRLTVT.

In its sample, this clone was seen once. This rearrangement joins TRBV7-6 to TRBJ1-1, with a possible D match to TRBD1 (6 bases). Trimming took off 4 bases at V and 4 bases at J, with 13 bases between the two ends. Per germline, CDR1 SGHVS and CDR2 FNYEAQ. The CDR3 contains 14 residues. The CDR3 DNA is TGTGCCAGCAGCTCAGGGGTCCGGGGCACTGAAGCTTTCTTT. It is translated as CASSSGVRGTEAFF.

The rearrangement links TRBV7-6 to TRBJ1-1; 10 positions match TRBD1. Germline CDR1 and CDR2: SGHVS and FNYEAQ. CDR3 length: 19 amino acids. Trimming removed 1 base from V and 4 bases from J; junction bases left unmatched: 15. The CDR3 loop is CASSLDGGQGKSQGTEAFF. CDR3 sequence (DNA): TGTGCCAGCAGCTTAGATGGGGGACAGGGGAAATCCCAAGGCACTGAAGCTTTCTTT.

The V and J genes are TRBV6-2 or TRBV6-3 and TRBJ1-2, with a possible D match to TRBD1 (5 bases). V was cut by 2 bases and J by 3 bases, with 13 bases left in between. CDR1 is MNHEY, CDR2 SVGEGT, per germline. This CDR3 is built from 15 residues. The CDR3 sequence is CASSYGEGTDYGYTF. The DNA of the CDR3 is TGTGCCAGCAGTTACGGGGAGGGGACGGACTATGGCTACACCTTC.

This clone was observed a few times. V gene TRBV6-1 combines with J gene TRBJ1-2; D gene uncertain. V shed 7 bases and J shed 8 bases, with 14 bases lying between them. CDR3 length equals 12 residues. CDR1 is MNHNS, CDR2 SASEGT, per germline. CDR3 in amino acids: CASTIDVGGYTF. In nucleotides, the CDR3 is TGTGCCAGCACCATCGACGTCGGGGGCTACACCTTC.

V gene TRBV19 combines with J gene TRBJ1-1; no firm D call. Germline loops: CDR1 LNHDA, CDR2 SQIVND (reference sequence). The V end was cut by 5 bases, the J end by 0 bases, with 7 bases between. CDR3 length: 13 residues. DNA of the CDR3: TGTGCCAGTAGTTTTGAGATGAACACTGAAGCTTTCTTT. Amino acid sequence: CASSFEMNTEAFF. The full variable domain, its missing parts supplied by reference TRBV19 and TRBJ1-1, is DGGITQSPKYLFRKEGQNVTLSCEQNLNHDAMYWYRQDPGQGLRLIYYSQIVNDFQKGDIAEGYSVSREKKESFPLTVTSAQKNPTAFYLCASSFEMNTEAFFGQGTRLTVV.

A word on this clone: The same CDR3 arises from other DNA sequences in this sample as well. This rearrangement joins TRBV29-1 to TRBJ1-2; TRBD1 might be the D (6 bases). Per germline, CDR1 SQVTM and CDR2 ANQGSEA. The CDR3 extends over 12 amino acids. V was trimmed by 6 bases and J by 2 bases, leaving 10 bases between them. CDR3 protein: CSVATGNYGYTF. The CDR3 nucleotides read TGCAGCGTGGCAACAGGGAACTATGGCTACACCTTC.

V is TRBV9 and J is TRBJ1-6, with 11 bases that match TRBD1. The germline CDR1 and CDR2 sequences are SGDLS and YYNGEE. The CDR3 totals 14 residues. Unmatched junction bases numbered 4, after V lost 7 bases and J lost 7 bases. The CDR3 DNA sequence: TGTGCCAGCGGACGGGACAGGGGGAATTCACCCCTCCACTTT. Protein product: CASGRDRGNSPLHF.

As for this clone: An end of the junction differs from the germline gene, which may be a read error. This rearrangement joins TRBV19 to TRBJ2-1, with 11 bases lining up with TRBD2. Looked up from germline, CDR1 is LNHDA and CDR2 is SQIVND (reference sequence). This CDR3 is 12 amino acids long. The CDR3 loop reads CASSAGLAGGIF. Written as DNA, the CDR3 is TGTGCCAGTAGTGCCGGACTAGCGGGCGGTATCTTC.

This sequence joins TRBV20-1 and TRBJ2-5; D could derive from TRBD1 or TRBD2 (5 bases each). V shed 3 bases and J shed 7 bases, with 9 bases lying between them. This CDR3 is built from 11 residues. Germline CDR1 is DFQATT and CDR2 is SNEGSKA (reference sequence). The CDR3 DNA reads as TGCAGTGCTAGCGGGGCGGGGACCCAGTACTTC. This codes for CSASGAGTQYF.

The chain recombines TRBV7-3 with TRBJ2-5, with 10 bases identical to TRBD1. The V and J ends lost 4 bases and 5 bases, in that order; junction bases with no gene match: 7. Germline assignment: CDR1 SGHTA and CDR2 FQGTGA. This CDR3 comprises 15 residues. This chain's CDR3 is CASSSIPGQGETQYF. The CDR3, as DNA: TGTGCCAGCAGCTCGATCCCGGGACAGGGGGAGACCCAGTACTTC.

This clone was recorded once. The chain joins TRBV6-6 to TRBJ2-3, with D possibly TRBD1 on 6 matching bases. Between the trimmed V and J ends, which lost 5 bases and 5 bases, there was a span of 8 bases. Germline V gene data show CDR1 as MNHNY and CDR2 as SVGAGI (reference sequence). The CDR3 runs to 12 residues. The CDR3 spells CASSLGGDTQYF. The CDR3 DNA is TGTGCCAGCAGTCTAGGGGGAGATACGCAGTATTTT.